A single sample gave rise to the 22 T cell receptor beta chains below, sequenced in a study of early T cells in non-severe SARS-CoV-2 infection. TCRdb re-analysed the 5' RACE reads in MiXCR, keeping a single row per CDR3 protein. This table has approximately 65,000 distinct CDR3 sequences, 11% appearing once. This sample comprised whole blood, obtained at baseline. The receptors stem from an adult who was a healthcare worker with PCR-confirmed SARS-CoV-2 infection or an uninfected control (not recorded which).

The chain links TRBV19 to TRBJ2-2; tentatively, D is TRBD2 (5 bases). The CDR3 is 15 residues long. The germline CDR1 and CDR2 sequences are LNHDA and SQIVND (reference sequence). The V end was cut by 5 bases, the J end by 4 bases, with 14 bases between. CDR3 in DNA: TGTGCCAGTAGTCCTCGGACGGGGAGCACCGGGGAGCTGTTTTTT. This sequence encodes CASSPRTGSTGELFF. The variable domain in full, completed from reference TRBV19 and TRBJ2-2, reads DGGITQSPKYLFRKEGQNVTLSCEQNLNHDAMYWYRQDPGQGLRLIYYSQIVNDFQKGDIAEGYSVSREKKESFPLTVTSAQKNPTAFYLCASSPRTGSTGELFFGEGSRLTVL.

In its sample, this clonotype was seen a few times. This chain uses TRBV5-1 with TRBJ2-7; tentative D call: TRBD1 (6 bases). V was pared by 6 bases and J by 0 bases, with 13 bases between. The length of the CDR3 is 14 residues. Germline assignment: CDR1 SGHRS and CDR2 YFSETQ. The CDR3 DNA sequence: TGCGCCAGCAATCAGGGGACCAGCTCCTACGAGCAGTACTTC. Its protein product is CASNQGTSSYEQYF. The complete variable domain, with remaining parts taken from reference TRBV5-1 and TRBJ2-7, reads KAGVTQTPRYLIKTRGQQVTLSCSPISGHRSVSWYQQTPGQGLQFLFEYFSETQRNKGNFPGRFSGRQFSNSRSEMNVSTLELGDSALYLCASNQGTSSYEQYFGPGTRLTVT.

The chain employs TRBV12-3 or TRBV12-4 and TRBJ2-3; D not certain. The V end lost 3 bases, the J end lost 5 bases, and 3 bases lay between the germline ends. This CDR3 contains 11 residues. The CDR3 bases are TGTGCCAGCAGTTTTCTAGATACGCAGTATTTT. Translation gives CASSFLDTQYF.

This clonotype appeared many times. The rearrangement joins TRBV16 to TRBJ1-2; D may be TRBD1 (5 bases). This CDR3 has 15 residues. Trimming pared 2 bases from V and 0 bases from J, leaving 10 bases between. Germline V gene sequence: CDR1 KGHSY, CDR2 FQNENV. The CDR3 DNA follows: TGTGCCAGCAGCCAAAGGGGTCTGGCTAACTATGGCTACACCTTC. Protein product: CASSQRGLANYGYTF.

This clonotype was seen ten or more times. The chain couples TRBV30 to TRBJ1-4; the D gene is possibly TRBD1 (6 bases). The CDR3 is made up of 15 amino acids. V gave up 3 bases and J gave up 7 bases, with 18 bases separating them. From germline, CDR1 is GTSNPN and CDR2 SVGIG (reference sequence). CDR3 protein: CAWSRSRGIGEKLFF. In DNA form, the CDR3 reads TGTGCCTGGAGCCGATCCAGGGGAATCGGTGAAAAACTGTTTTTT.

The J gene is TRBJ1-1, the V gene TRBV20-1; a weak D match, TRBD1 (5 bases). From germline, CDR1 is DFQATT and CDR2 SNEGSKA (reference sequence). The CDR3 loop spans 14 amino acids. CDR3 loop: CSADIGGLNTEAFF. The CDR3 DNA sequence: TGCAGCGCGGACATTGGGGGATTGAACACTGAAGCTTTCTTT.

This clonotype was counted ten times or more. The chain joins TRBV2 to TRBJ1-6; 7 positions match TRBD1. Germline V lookup: CDR1 SNHLY, CDR2 FYNNEI. The CDR3 loop spans 15 amino acids. J lost 7 bases, V lost 2 bases, and 5 bases had no gene match. The CDR3 loop reads CASSERQGVNSPLHF. DNA for the CDR3: TGTGCCAGCAGTGAACGACAGGGCGTAAATTCACCCCTCCACTTT.

The chain joins TRBV6-5 to TRBJ1-2, with D maybe TRBD1 (6 bases). Germline V CDR1 and CDR2: MNHEY, SVGAGI. This CDR3 region has 15 residues. Trimming cost V 5 bases and J 2 bases, with 15 bases left between them. DNA of the CDR3: TGTGCCAGCAGTACCCCCCAGAGGGGGAACTATGGCTACACCTTC. Its protein is CASSTPQRGNYGYTF.

This clonotype was recorded at least ten times. The V and J genes are TRBV24-1 and TRBJ2-5; D assignment may be TRBD1 or TRBD2 (5 bases each). Germline V gives CDR1 KGHDR, CDR2 SFDVKD. This CDR3 is 14 amino acids long. V lost 7 bases and J 5 bases, leaving 16 bases between the germline ends. The DNA of the CDR3 is TGTGCCACCAGAACCGGGACGCGCGAGGAGACCCAGTACTTC. Encoded protein: CATRTGTREETQYF.

In its sample, this clonotype was seen many times. V usage is TRBV28 and J usage is TRBJ2-7, with D unresolved. This CDR3 has 15 amino acids. Trimming cost V 3 bases and J 5 bases, with 17 bases left between them. Germline assignment: CDR1 MDHEN and CDR2 SYDVKM. CDR3 amino acids: CASSFNAVVDDEQYF. CDR3 sequence (DNA): TGTGCCAGCAGTTTTAATGCGGTGGTTGACGACGAGCAGTACTTC.

This clonotype was observed many times. The V gene is TRBV6-1, the J gene TRBJ1-1, with D unclear. Germline lookup yields CDR1 MNHNS and CDR2 SASEGT. The CDR3 spans 13 residues. V lost 4 bases and J 0 bases, leaving 6 bases between the germline ends. The CDR3 region is CASSAEMNTEAFF. Here the CDR3 DNA reads TGTGCCAGCAGTGCGGAGATGAACACTGAAGCTTTCTTT.

This clonotype was detected ten times or more. The chain employs TRBV9 and TRBJ1-1; D remains unclear. Germline V gene sequence: CDR1 SGDLS, CDR2 YYNGEE. Trimming stripped 2 bases from V and 1 base from J, with 9 bases between. The CDR3 is made up of 14 amino acids. CDR3 nucleotides: TGTGCCAGCAGCGTGTCGGAGGCGAACACTGAAGCTTTCTTT. Amino acids: CASSVSEANTEAFF.

The chain has TRBV20-1 and TRBJ1-1; D unresolved. The germline V and J ends were trimmed by 5 bases and 5 bases, with 15 bases remaining between them. CDR1 is DFQATT and CDR2 is SNEGSKA in the germline V gene (reference sequence). CDR3 length: 13 residues. This CDR3 is CSARGAGRTEAFF. In nucleotides, the CDR3 is TGCAGTGCTCGGGGAGCCGGTCGGACTGAAGCTTTCTTT.

This chain uses TRBV11-2 with TRBJ2-4; a weak D match, TRBD2 (6 bases). This CDR3 spans 17 amino acids. Trimming removed 0 bases from V and 1 base from J, with 13 bases in between. Germline V gene lookup returns CDR1 SGHAT and CDR2 FQNNGV. The CDR3 loop reads CASSLDGTYNAKNIQYF. As DNA, the CDR3 is TGTGCCAGCAGCTTAGACGGGACTTATAATGCCAAAAACATTCAGTACTTC.

The V call is TRBV6-4, the J call TRBJ2-3, with no clear D. Germline CDR1 is MRHNA and CDR2 is SNTAGT. The CDR3 has 11 residues. The V gene lost 2 bases and the J gene lost 7 bases, with 4 bases spanning the gap. The DNA of the CDR3 is TGTGCCAGCAGTGACACTTATACGCAGTATTTT. Protein product: CASSDTYTQYF.

The rearrangement uses TRBV11-2 and TRBJ2-5; D is uncertain. The CDR3 is 14 residues long. V gave up 8 bases and J gave up 0 bases, with 13 bases separating them. The germline V gene has CDR1 SGHAT and CDR2 FQNNGV. CDR3 amino acids: CASHDSRDQETQYF. The DNA for the CDR3 is TGTGCCAGCCACGATAGCCGGGACCAAGAGACCCAGTACTTC.

This clonotype was found a few times. V gene TRBV2 combines with J gene TRBJ2-2, with TRBD1 identical over 8 bases. The CDR3 extends over 14 amino acids. Germline V CDR1 and CDR2: SNHLY, FYNNEI. After removal of 7 bases from V and 4 bases from J, the junction contained 5 bases not matched to a gene. The CDR3 region is CASIRGQGTGELFF. In nucleotides, the CDR3 is TGTGCCAGCATCAGGGGGCAGGGCACCGGGGAGCTGTTTTTT.

This clonotype occurred many times. The rearrangement joins TRBV11-2 to TRBJ1-1; no clear D gene. CDR1 and CDR2 from the germline V gene are SGHAT and FQNNGV. Trimming stripped 6 bases from V and 0 bases from J, with 8 bases between. The CDR3 covers 13 residues. In DNA, the CDR3 is TGTGCCAGCAGACTAGTGCTGAACACTGAAGCTTTCTTT. Amino acid sequence: CASRLVLNTEAFF.

J is TRBJ1-5 and V is TRBV9, with 7 bases fitting TRBD1. CDR1 is SGDLS, CDR2 YYNGEE, per germline. The V and J ends lost 0 bases and 6 bases, in that order; junction bases with no gene match: 6. The CDR3 is made up of 15 amino acids. The CDR3, as DNA: TGTGCCAGCAGCGTAGGACCCGAGGGGGCTCAGCCCCAGCATTTT. Translation: CASSVGPEGAQPQHF.

The gene calls are TRBV20-1 and TRBJ1-1, with D possibly TRBD1 on 6 matching bases. The CDR3 covers 10 residues. Trimming stripped 6 bases from V and 10 bases from J, with 12 bases between. Germline V CDR1 and CDR2: DFQATT, SNEGSKA (reference sequence). The CDR3 nucleotides are TGCAGTGCCCCGCAGGGGAGAGCTTTCTTT. It yields the protein CSAPQGRAFF.

Many counts were recorded for this clonotype. The V call is TRBV20-1, the J call TRBJ2-1; 7 positions match TRBD2. V lost 3 bases, J lost 4 bases, and 6 bases stayed unmatched. The germline V gene has CDR1 DFQATT and CDR2 SNEGSKA (reference sequence). This CDR3 spans 14 amino acids. As DNA, the CDR3 is TGCAGTGCTAGTTGGCCTAGCGGTTACAATGAGCAGTTCTTC. Translation: CSASWPSGYNEQFF.

This clonotype was seen a handful of times. The chain has TRBV7-2 and TRBJ1-6; 8 bases fit TRBD1. This CDR3 contains 14 residues. Per the germline V gene, CDR1 is SGHTA and CDR2 is FQGNSA. After removal of 5 bases from V and 9 bases from J, the junction contained 6 bases not matched to a gene. The CDR3 sequence: CASSATGGSSPLHF. The CDR3 DNA reads as TGTGCCAGCAGCGCTACAGGGGGTTCTTCACCCCTCCACTTT.